Listed below are T cell receptor beta chains from one sample, sequenced in a study of technical replicates of blood from several donors. Using immunoSEQ multiplex PCR, the repertoire was profiled, and TCRdb retains in-frame clones only, with some absent. The table has under 80,000 clones, around 94% seen once. Sequenced input: T cells isolated from PBMCs. Receptor source: a human donor in good health. The conserved cysteine and the conserved F or W are not part of the CDR3 here.

V gene	J gene	CDR3 protein
TRBV11-3	TRBJ2-5	ASSLEGTSGIQETQY
TRBV7-6	TRBJ2-2	ASSLSAAANTGELF
TRBV5-4	TRBJ1-2	ASSLGSSGYGYT
TRBV30	TRBJ1-2	AWSVGGFAYGYT
TRBV28	TRBJ1-4	ASSVPGQGNEKLF
TRBV29-1	TRBJ2-2	SVKDRRGITGELF
TRBV28	TRBJ2-1	ASSHDWSNEQF
TRBV7-3	TRBJ2-2	ASSPGNTGELF
TRBV2	TRBJ2-5	ASSEGGQGQETQY
TRBV6-1	TRBJ1-2	ASSYNGGNYGYT
TRBV4-2	TRBJ2-4	ASSQAGDNIQY
TRBV28	TRBJ2-3	ASSLRQGATDTQY
TRBV6-6	TRBJ1-1	ASSLTTGGNTEAF